This T cell receptor (beta chain) came from a study of T cells expressing NK-cell markers. Study-level background: It was sorted CD3+CD56-NKG2C+, CD3+CD56+NKG2C- and CD3+CD56+NKG2C+ T cells that provided the TCR beta repertoires. HCMV seropositivity characterized most of the eight sequenced donors, and seronegativity one.

This CDR3 has 19 amino acids. No DNA is given; TCRdb re-called the 5' RACE reads and lists each CDR3 protein once. The data include 300,000 to 500,000 distinct CDR3 sequences; the top ten clones carry about 11%. This sequence was found in a woman in her fifties or sixties in good health. The rearrangement uses TRBV12-3 or TRBV12-4 and TRBJ1-5; TCRdb's assignment of TRBD1 cannot be checked, as there is no DNA. Sequencing was carried out using blood T cells: a sorted CD56 or NKG2C T cell subset, CD4+ or CD8+ T cells, or bulk PBMC T cells (not recorded which). CDR3 protein: CASSILPPGAQRGNQPQHF.